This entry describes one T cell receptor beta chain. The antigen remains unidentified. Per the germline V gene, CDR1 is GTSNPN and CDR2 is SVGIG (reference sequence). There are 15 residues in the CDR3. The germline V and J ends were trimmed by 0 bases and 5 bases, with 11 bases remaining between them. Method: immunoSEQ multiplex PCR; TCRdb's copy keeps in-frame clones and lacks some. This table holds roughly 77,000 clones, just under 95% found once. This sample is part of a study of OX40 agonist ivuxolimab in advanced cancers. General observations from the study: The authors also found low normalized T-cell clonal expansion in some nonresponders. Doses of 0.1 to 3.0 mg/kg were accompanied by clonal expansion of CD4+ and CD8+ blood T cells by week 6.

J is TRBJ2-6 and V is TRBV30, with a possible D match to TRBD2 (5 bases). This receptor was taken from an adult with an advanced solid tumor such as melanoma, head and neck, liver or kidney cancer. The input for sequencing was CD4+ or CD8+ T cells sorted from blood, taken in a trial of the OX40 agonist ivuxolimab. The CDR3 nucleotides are TGTGCCTGGAGTGTAGGATTAGCGTGGGCCAACGTCCTGACTTTC. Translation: CAWSVGLAWANVLTF.